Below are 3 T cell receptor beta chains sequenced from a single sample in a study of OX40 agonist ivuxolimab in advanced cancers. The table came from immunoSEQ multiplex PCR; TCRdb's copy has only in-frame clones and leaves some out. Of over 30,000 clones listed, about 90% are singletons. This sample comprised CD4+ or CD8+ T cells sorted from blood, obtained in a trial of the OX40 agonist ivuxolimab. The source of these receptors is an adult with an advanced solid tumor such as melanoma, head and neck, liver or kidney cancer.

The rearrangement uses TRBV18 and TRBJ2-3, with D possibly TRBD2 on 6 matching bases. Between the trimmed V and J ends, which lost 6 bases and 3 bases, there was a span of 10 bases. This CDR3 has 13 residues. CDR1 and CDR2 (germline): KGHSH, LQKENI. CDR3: CASSLRGTDTQYF. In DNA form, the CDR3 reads TGTGCCAGCTCCCTTCGGGGGACAGATACGCAGTATTTT.

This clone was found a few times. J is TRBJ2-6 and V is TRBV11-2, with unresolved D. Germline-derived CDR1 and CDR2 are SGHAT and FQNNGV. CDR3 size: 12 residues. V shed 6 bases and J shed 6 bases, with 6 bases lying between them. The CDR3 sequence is CASRPMANVLTF. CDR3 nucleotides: TGTGCCAGCAGACCTATGGCCAACGTCCTGACTTTC.

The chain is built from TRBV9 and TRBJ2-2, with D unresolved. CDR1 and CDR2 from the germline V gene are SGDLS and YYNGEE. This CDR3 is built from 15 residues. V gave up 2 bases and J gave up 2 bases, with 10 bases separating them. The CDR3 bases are TGTGCCAGCAGCGTTAGGCAGACTAACACCGGGGAGCTGTTTTTT. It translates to CASSVRQTNTGELFF.